This T cell receptor beta chain is drawn from a study of blood T cell repertoires in COVID-19. In the authors' methods: Quantification of nucleated cells was approximated via reference gene primer amplification. TCRdb's copy holds only in-frame clones and misses some; the assay was immunoSEQ multiplex PCR. The V and J calls and the clone size are those of that table, but D and trimming were determined from the DNA. Counted here are tens of thousands of clones, roughly 87% occurring once; the ten biggest clones make up roughly 5%. In germline, CDR1 is KGHSH, CDR2 LQKENI. V lost 4 bases and J 1 base, leaving 13 bases between the germline ends. The CDR3 is 15 amino acids.

Material for sequencing was peripheral blood. This chain uses TRBV18 with TRBJ1-1; tentative D call: TRBD1 (6 bases). This receptor was obtained from an elderly man in a cohort sampled during active COVID-19. CDR3 sequence (DNA): TGTGCCAGCTCACTAACGTTGACAGGGAACACTGAAGCTTTCTTT. Amino acid sequence: CASSLTLTGNTEAFF.